This section outlines one T cell receptor beta chain sequence together with its context. TCRbeta library preparation incorporated unique molecular identifiers. TCRdb re-called the PCR reads with MiXCR, one entry per CDR3 protein. This table holds hundreds of thousands of distinct CDR3 sequences, 8% to 9.5% found once. This entry comes from a study of T-cell reconstitution after alpha-beta-depleted transplantation in children. Source: PBMCs from the stem cell graft donor, taken from the stem cell graft. This TCR came from a human donor who donated a stem cell graft to a child with acute lymphoblastic leukemia.

The CDR3 bases are TGTGCCAGCAGCTTAAGTTTCTTTAGGAGTGAAGCTTTCTTT. It is translated as CASSLSFFRSEAFF. The chain recombines TRBV7-9 with TRBJ1-1; D not resolved. V gave up 2 bases and J gave up 7 bases, with 14 bases separating them. The CDR3 is 14 amino acids. CDR1 is SEHNR and CDR2 is FQNEAQ in the germline V gene (reference sequence).